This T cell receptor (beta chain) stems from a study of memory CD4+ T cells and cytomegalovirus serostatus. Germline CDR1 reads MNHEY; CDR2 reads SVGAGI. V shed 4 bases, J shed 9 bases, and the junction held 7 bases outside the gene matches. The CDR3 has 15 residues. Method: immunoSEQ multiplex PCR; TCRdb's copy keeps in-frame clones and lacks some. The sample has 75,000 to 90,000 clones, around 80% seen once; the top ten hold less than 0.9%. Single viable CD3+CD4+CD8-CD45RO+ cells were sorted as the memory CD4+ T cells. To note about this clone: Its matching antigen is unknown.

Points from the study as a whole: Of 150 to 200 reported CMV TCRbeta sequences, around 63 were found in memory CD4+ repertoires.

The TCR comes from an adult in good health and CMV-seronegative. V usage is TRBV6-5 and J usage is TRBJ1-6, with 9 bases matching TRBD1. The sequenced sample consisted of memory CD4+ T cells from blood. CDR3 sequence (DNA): TGTGCCAGCAGTTCCCGGGACAGGGTCGGTTCACCCCTCCACTTT. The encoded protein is CASSSRDRVGSPLHF.